The clone carrying this TCR beta chain was detected only a few times. Its specificity is unknown. This sample stems from a study of cytomegalovirus exposure and HLA in healthy donors. General study findings and limits: Excluded were some V segments that proved indistinguishable, including TRBV6-2 and TRBV6-3. The investigators catalogued some 160 TCR beta chains as cytomegalovirus-associated.

Healthy individuals who donated bone marrow served as the donors. Donors were ostensibly healthy at sampling, although undocumented immune exposures were probable. Germline CDR1 reads LGHNA; CDR2 reads YSLEER. V trimming: 0 bases; J trimming: 6 bases; junction bases outside the gene matches: 3. The CDR3 is 14 residues long. With 60 Vbeta and 13 Jbeta primers, the PCR was carried out. Here immunoSEQ multiplex PCR was the method, and the copy in TCRdb shows in-frame clones only, minus some. The sample lists about 150,000 clones, about three quarters occurring once. This receptor was obtained from a man younger than 35 in good health and CMV-seronegative. The specimen was PBMCs. J is TRBJ2-3 and V is TRBV4-3, with 7 bases identical to TRBD1. The CDR3 coding sequence is TGCGCCAGCAGCCAAGATGTCAGGGGGGATACGCAGTATTTT. It encodes CASSQDVRGDTQYF.